This TCR beta chain was captured in a study of shared clonotypes between healthy human individuals. Assay used: immunoSEQ multiplex PCR; TCRdb lists only in-frame clones, some missing. Among 450,000 to 700,000 clones listed, just under 97% were seen once. It was CD45RO-negative cells, positively selected for CCR7, that made up naive CD8 cells, with terminally differentiated effector memory CD45RA+ cells excluded. CDR1 is SGHTS, CDR2 YDEGEE, per germline. There are 15 residues in the CDR3. V dropped 3 bases and J dropped 3 bases, with 12 bases sitting between them. In this sample, this clone turned up a few times.

The source material was naive CD8+ T cells sorted from blood. This rearrangement joins TRBV5-8 to TRBJ2-2, with D perhaps given as TRBD1 or TRBD2 (5 bases each). The receptor comes from a woman in her 30s in good health. The CDR3 bases are TGTGCCAGCAGCTGGCCGGGGCCGTACACCGGGGAGCTGTTTTTT. Translating it yields CASSWPGPYTGELFF.